The 3 T cell receptor beta chains reported below all come from one sample, sequenced in a study of T cell repertoires in cytomegalovirus infection (dated by TCRdb to about 2019). Which antigens these TCRs recognize remains unknown. Sequenced using an Illumina HiSeq 1500. TCRdb reran the public reads through fastp at Q25 and MiXCR, keeping productive beta chains. Each CDR3 protein gets just one entry, which takes the most common genes and DNA from the rows behind it. For this sample there are 450,000 to 550,000 distinct CDR3 sequences; approximately 42% appear just once. Jointly, the top ten make up about 41% of the sample. The sample's treatment or condition, from its label and the paper: in vitro stimulation with specific CMV peptide epitopes to enrich CMV-specific T cells. Source: cultured PBMCs, taken from culture after CMV antigen stimulation. The receptors shown here come from a human donor in good health (CMV status not recorded). Some clones in this sample may be carry-over from other donors' samples.

Here the CDR3 DNA reads TGTGCCAGCAGTTACACCCCCGGGGGCCGGGCCTACGAGCAGTACTTC. It encodes CASSYTPGGRAYEQYF. The chain combines TRBV6-8 with TRBJ2-7, with D perhaps TRBD1 or TRBD2 (6 bases each). The CDR3 is 16 amino acids. Germline lookup yields CDR1 MNHGY and CDR2 SAAAGT. The V end was cut by 2 bases, the J end by 2 bases, with 16 bases between.

The chain joins TRBV14 to TRBJ2-7; the match to TRBD1 covers 7 bases. Germline V gene sequence: CDR1 SGHDN, CDR2 FVKESK. This CDR3 comprises 12 residues. V trimming: 11 bases; J trimming: 5 bases; junction bases outside the gene matches: 9. The CDR3 DNA reads as TGTGCCTACATTACAGGGGTGGACGAGCAGTACTTC. Protein sequence: CAYITGVDEQYF.

The table lists this clonotype with a few counts. The rearrangement links TRBV19 to TRBJ2-5; D may be TRBD1 (5 bases). Trimming removed 4 bases from V and 1 base from J, with 13 bases in between. The germline V gene has CDR1 LNHDA and CDR2 SQIVND (reference sequence). This CDR3 contains 15 residues. Written as DNA, the CDR3 is TGTGCCAGTAGTAATTATCAGGACACCCAAGAGACCCAGTACTTC. Translated: CASSNYQDTQETQYF.